These 3 T cell receptor beta chains were all obtained from the same sample, sequenced in a study of early T cells in non-severe SARS-CoV-2 infection. One entry per CDR3 protein results from TCRdb running MiXCR on the 5' RACE reads. The sample includes 20,000 to 25,000 distinct CDR3 sequences, 3.5% to 5% of them seen just once. The sequencing sample was made of whole blood. The receptors come from an adult who was a healthcare worker with PCR-confirmed SARS-CoV-2 infection or an uninfected control (not recorded which).

In nucleotides, the CDR3 is TGTGCCAGCAGTGAACACAGGGCTGAGGCCGGGGAGCTGTTTTTT. Translating it yields CASSEHRAEAGELFF. This chain joins TRBV6-1 and TRBJ2-2, with a possible D match to TRBD1 (6 bases). Trimming shortened V by 2 bases and J by 6 bases, and 13 bases separated the two germline ends. The germline CDR1 and CDR2 sequences are MNHNS and SASEGT. This CDR3 is 15 amino acids long.

This clonotype has ten or more counts. V and J are TRBV4-2 and TRBJ2-5, with D perhaps TRBD1 (6 bases). The CDR3 spans 15 residues. CDR1 and CDR2 (germline): LGHNA, YNFKEQ. Trimming pared 0 bases from V and 1 base from J, leaving 9 bases between. The CDR3 reads CASSQDLQGQETQYF. DNA for the CDR3: TGTGCCAGCAGCCAAGATCTACAGGGCCAAGAGACCCAGTACTTC.

This clonotype was counted ten times or more. The rearrangement links TRBV12-3 or TRBV12-4 to TRBJ2-1; 9 nucleotides match TRBD1. J gave up 8 bases and V 6 bases, and 11 bases lay outside the gene matches. The CDR3 length is 15 residues. The CDR3 region is CASRAPGQGSDEQFF. Written as DNA, the CDR3 is TGTGCCAGCAGGGCACCGGGACAGGGATCCGATGAGCAGTTCTTC.